Listed here are 21 T cell receptor beta chains from one sample, sequenced in a study of human T cells and chemical hapten exposure (dated by TCRdb to the early 2020s). Library prep was done by RACE. These reads were obtained on a NextSeq 500. TCRdb's own reprocessing of the public reads used fastp at Q25 and MiXCR and kept productive beta chains. Each entry is one CDR3 protein sequence, shown with its most common DNA and genes. Present in this sample are over 65,000 distinct CDR3 sequences, 11% of which were seen just once. The ten largest make up roughly 1.5% of the sample. The time point label of this sample denotes: patch test 3, about 24 weeks after DPC sensitization. Taken with the paper, the label for treatment or condition translates to: therapeutic diphenylcyclopropenone sensitization with weekly scalp DPC. The starting material was whole blood, obtained in connection with sensitization to the hapten diphenylcyclopropenone (DPC). These receptors were taken from a woman in her forties or fifties with alopecia areata. Some clones in this sample may be carry-over from other donors' samples.

The chain is built from TRBV7-6 and TRBJ2-1, with unresolved D. Between the trimmed V and J ends, which lost 1 base and 3 bases, there was a span of 16 bases. Per germline, CDR1 SGHVS and CDR2 FNYEAQ. The length of the CDR3 is 17 residues. CDR3 nucleotides: TGTGCCAGCAGCTTAGTAATGGGGTCAGGAAACTACAATGAGCAGTTCTTC. Amino acids: CASSLVMGSGNYNEQFF.

This clonotype has ten or more counts. The chain has TRBV28 and TRBJ1-1, with D uncertain. The CDR3 sequence is 11 residues long. Looked up from germline, CDR1 is MDHEN and CDR2 is SYDVKM. With 6 bases removed from V and 6 bases from J, the gap between germline ends came to 8 bases. The CDR3 reads CASREYAEAFF. The CDR3, as DNA: TGTGCCAGCAGGGAATACGCTGAAGCTTTCTTT.

Only a few counts were recorded for this clonotype. The V gene is TRBV12-3 or TRBV12-4, the J gene TRBJ2-1, with TRBD1 identical over 9 bases. The CDR3 spans 15 residues. The V segment lost 5 bases and the J segment 10 bases; nucleotides outside the gene matches: 12. This CDR3 is CASSPWTGAGSEQFF. In DNA, the CDR3 is TGTGCCAGCAGTCCATGGACAGGGGCCGGATCGGAGCAGTTCTTC.

The chain joins TRBV21-1 to TRBJ2-1. TRBV21-1 counts as a pseudogene. This CDR3 has 17 residues. CDR3 amino acids: CASSKFRLNYRKAERFF. CDR3 bases: TGTGCCAGCAGCAAATTTCGGCTTAACTACCGAAAAGCCGAGAGGTTCTTC.

The genes are TRBV4-1 and TRBJ1-6; tentatively, D is TRBD1 (6 bases). The V gene's germline CDR1 is MGHRA and CDR2 YSYEKL. The CDR3 runs 15 residues. V was pared by 2 bases and J by 4 bases, with 9 bases between. The CDR3: CASSQNRVYNSPLHF. The CDR3 DNA reads TGCGCCAGCAGCCAAAACAGGGTGTATAATTCACCCCTCCACTTT.

This clonotype has a count of ten or more. This chain links TRBV5-1 with TRBJ1-4, with D possibly matching TRBD1 (5 bases). The CDR3 extends over 15 amino acids. V was trimmed by 4 bases and J by 7 bases, leaving 17 bases between them. Germline assignment: CDR1 SGHRS and CDR2 YFSETQ. The CDR3 region has the DNA TGCGCCAGCAGCCCCCGAGGGCCCGGGGGTGAAAAACTGTTTTTT. Residues: CASSPRGPGGEKLFF.

This clonotype appeared many times. The chain employs TRBV7-9 and TRBJ2-7; D is unresolved. Trimming cost V 2 bases and J 4 bases, with 6 bases left between them. Germline CDR1 is SEHNR and CDR2 is FQNEAQ (reference sequence). CDR3 size: 12 residues. As DNA, the CDR3 is TGTGCCAGCAGCTTAAGGTATTACGAGCAGTACTTC. This gives the protein CASSLRYYEQYF.

The sample holds many counts of this clonotype. This chain connects TRBV19 to TRBJ2-3; D gene uncertain. The CDR3 consists of 13 residues. V was pared by 4 bases and J by 5 bases, with 10 bases between. From germline, CDR1 is LNHDA and CDR2 SQIVND (reference sequence). CDR3 in amino acids: CASSKSLLDTQYF. In DNA, the CDR3 is TGTGCCAGTAGTAAGTCTCTGCTAGATACGCAGTATTTT.

This clonotype was seen more than once but under ten times. CDR3 amino acids: CASSYSIELGSSYNEQFF. The CDR3 DNA sequence: TGTGCCAGCAGTTACTCGATTGAATTGGGGAGCTCCTACAATGAGCAGTTCTTC. The V gene is TRBV6-2 or TRBV6-3, the J gene TRBJ2-1; a possible D gene is TRBD2 (5 bases). This CDR3 comprises 18 residues. The germline V and J ends were trimmed by 0 bases and 0 bases, with 15 bases remaining between them. Germline V gene lookup returns CDR1 MNHEY and CDR2 SVGEGT.

This sequence joins TRBV7-2 and TRBJ2-5; 9 bases line up with TRBD2. This CDR3 contains 14 residues. Germline assignment: CDR1 SGHTA and CDR2 FQGNSA. J gave up 4 bases and V 5 bases, and 5 bases lay outside the gene matches. DNA for the CDR3: TGTGCCAGCAGCCCGGAGACTAGCGGAGAGACCCAGTACTTC. Its translation is CASSPETSGETQYF.

The chain uses TRBV2 and TRBJ2-3; D is uncertain. Trimming removed 0 bases from V and 3 bases from J, with 7 bases in between. CDR1 SNHLY and CDR2 FYNNEI come from the germline V gene. The CDR3 loop spans 14 amino acids. CDR3 in DNA: TGTGCCAGCAGTGAAGCAGATCGGACAGATACGCAGTATTTT. Its translation: CASSEADRTDTQYF.

The genes are TRBV20-1 and TRBJ2-5, with D possibly matching TRBD1 (6 bases). With 8 bases removed from V and 1 base from J, the gap between germline ends came to 23 bases. CDR1 and CDR2 (germline): DFQATT, SNEGSKA (reference sequence). The CDR3 runs to 16 residues. In nucleotides, the CDR3 is TGCAGTATCCTTCCCGCGACAGGACTCCTCCAAGAGACCCAGTACTTC. This encodes CSILPATGLLQETQYF.

The chain joins TRBV7-9 to TRBJ1-6; tentatively, D is TRBD1 (5 bases). The CDR3 consists of 15 residues. The germline gives CDR1 SEHNR, CDR2 FQNEAQ (reference sequence). V dropped 5 bases and J dropped 10 bases, with 18 bases sitting between them. CDR3 loop: CASSPTGTSRSPLHF. DNA for the CDR3: TGTGCCAGCAGCCCTACCGGGACCTCCAGGTCACCCCTCCACTTT. Looking up the rest from reference TRBV7-9 and TRBJ1-6 gives the full variable domain: DTGVSQNPRHKITKRGQNVTFRCDPISEHNRLYWYRQTLGQGPEFLTYFQNEAQLEKSRLLSDRFSAERPKGSFSTLEIQRTEQGDSAMYLCASSPTGTSRSPLHFGNGTRLTVT.

The chain has TRBV29-1 and TRBJ2-2, with D hard to call. Germline V gene sequence: CDR1 SQVTM, CDR2 ANQGSEA. There are 13 residues in the CDR3. V gave up 5 bases and J gave up 0 bases, with 7 bases separating them. The CDR3 protein is CSVSLANTGELFF. The CDR3 DNA reads TGCAGCGTTTCGTTAGCGAACACCGGGGAGCTGTTTTTT.

This clonotype was seen more than once but under ten times. The chain uses TRBV12-3 or TRBV12-4 and TRBJ2-3; the D is unclear. The CDR3 length is 13 residues. Trimming took 4 bases from V and 6 from J, leaving 11 bases between them. CDR3 sequence: CASSSLDGDTQYF. The CDR3 region has the DNA TGTGCCAGCAGTTCGCTGGACGGCGATACGCAGTATTTT.

This clonotype appeared many times. The chain couples TRBV6-2 or TRBV6-3 to TRBJ2-5; 11 nucleotides line up with TRBD2. Per the germline V gene, CDR1 is MNHEY and CDR2 is SVGEGT. The CDR3 covers 16 residues. Trimming removed 7 bases from V and 1 base from J; junction bases left unmatched: 8. The CDR3 sequence is CASTTGLAGFQETQYF. CDR3 coding DNA: TGTGCCAGCACTACAGGACTAGCGGGTTTCCAAGAGACCCAGTACTTC.

This clonotype was found a few times. The chain has TRBV12-3 or TRBV12-4 and TRBJ1-1, with D possibly TRBD1 on 6 matching bases. The CDR3 consists of 14 residues. V was shortened by 7 bases and J by 4 bases, with 16 bases between the two germline ends. The chain's CDR3 is CASTAQGLLTEAFF. CDR3 nucleotides: TGTGCCAGCACCGCACAGGGTCTTCTCACTGAAGCTTTCTTT.

This clonotype occurred many times. This rearrangement joins TRBV6-5 to TRBJ1-1; possibly TRBD1 for D (5 bases). This CDR3 has 14 residues. The V end lost 4 bases, the J end lost 1 base, and 10 bases lay between the germline ends. Looked up from germline, CDR1 is MNHEY and CDR2 is SVGAGI. The CDR3 bases are TGTGCCAGCAGTTTTCCAGGGCGGAACACTGAAGCTTTCTTT. It codes for CASSFPGRNTEAFF.

This clonotype was counted between two and nine times. The rearrangement links TRBV20-1 to TRBJ2-4; D possibly corresponds to TRBD1 (6 bases). The germline CDR1 and CDR2 sequences are DFQATT and SNEGSKA (reference sequence). The V end was cut by 0 bases, the J end by 0 bases, with 9 bases between. The CDR3 sequence is 15 residues long. CDR3 in DNA: TGCAGTGCTAGAGAACAGGGAGTAGCCAAAAACATTCAGTACTTC. Translating gives CSAREQGVAKNIQYF.

The chain is built from TRBV10-3 and TRBJ1-3; D is ambiguous. CDR3 length equals 14 residues. Trimming pared 2 bases from V and 3 bases from J, leaving 8 bases between. Germline CDR1 and CDR2: ENHRY and SYGVKD. The CDR3 region has the DNA TGTGCCATCAGTGAGCGCGAGGGTGGAAACACCATATATTTT. Amino acids: CAISEREGGNTIYF.

Note on this clonotype: This may come from a read error, since a much larger clone is one base off. J is TRBJ1-1 and V is TRBV6-6, with a possible D match to TRBD1 (5 bases). CDR1 and CDR2 (germline): MNHNY, SVGAGI (reference sequence). The CDR3 has 16 residues. The CDR3 is CASTYPTAGKGTEAFF. The CDR3 nucleotides are TGTGCCAGCACTTACCCGACAGCGGGGAAAGGCACTGAAGCTTTCTTT.